The present TCR beta chain was sequenced within a study of identical twins. General observations from the study: Researchers reported excess low generation probability among twin-shared out-of-frame alpha sequences.

Each CDR3 protein gets one entry after TCRdb re-called the 5' RACE reads with MiXCR. The table records 1.5 million to 2 million distinct CDR3 sequences, under 35% of them present only once. This CDR3 has 15 residues. V was clipped by 1 base and J by 8 bases, with 17 bases between them. Germline CDR1 reads LGHDT; CDR2 reads YNNKEL (reference sequence). As regards this clonotype: Its antigen is not identified.

The chain uses TRBV3-1 and TRBJ1-2, with D maybe TRBD1 (6 bases). This receptor was taken from a newborn girl in good health. Sequenced sample: cord blood. CDR3 loop: CASSQVRDMWTGYTF. The CDR3 DNA sequence: TGTGCCAGCAGCCAAGTCCGGGACATGTGGACCGGCTACACCTTC.